The rows below give T cell receptor beta chains drawn from one sample of a study of patients and donors after allogeneic stem cell transplantation. A single record per CDR3 protein comes from TCRdb applying MiXCR to the RT-PCR reads. The sample has 800,000 to 1,000,000 distinct CDR3 sequences, roughly 18% seen once. Sequenced input: blood, either unsorted or a sorted T cell fraction (not recorded which). The receptors here all came from a human donor who was either an allogeneic HSCT recipient or a stem cell or donor lymphocyte infusion donor (not recorded which). It is not recorded whose cells these are; they may come from a transplant donor. The CDR3 runs from the conserved cysteine through the conserved F or W. The D gene is left open where the match is weak. Not all rows give a size; the values are once, few, many and, for expanded clones, a class.

d_call | j_call | clone_size | v_call | cdr3_nt | cdr3_aa
NA | TRBJ2-3 | many | TRBV9 | TGTGCCAGCAGCGTCGGCGGGGCAAGCGATACGCAGTATTTT | CASSVGGASDTQYF
NA | TRBJ1-1 | NA | TRBV20-1 | TGCAGTGCTAGACGGCAGGTCGAGACTGAAGCTTTCTTT | CSARRQVETEAFF
NA | TRBJ2-5 | NA | TRBV12-5 | TGTGCTAGTGGGACGGTACAAGAGACCCAGTACTTC | CASGTVQETQYF
NA | TRBJ1-3 | many | TRBV6-5 | TGTGCCAGCAGCCAGGGGCGAAACACCATATATTTT | CASSQGRNTIYF
NA | TRBJ1-2 | NA | TRBV19 | TGTGCCAGTAGTGAATCCCGGCGGTATGGCTACACCTTC | CASSESRRYGYTF
TRBD1 | TRBJ1-2 | NA | TRBV5-1 | TGCGCCAGCAGCTCGACAGGGGACAGAAAGGATGGCTACACCTTC | CASSSTGDRKDGYTF
TRBD1 | TRBJ1-4 | few | TRBV7-2 | TGTGCCAGCAGGGGGACCGGGACAGCTAATGAAAAACTGTTTTTT | CASRGTGTANEKLFF
TRBD1 | TRBJ2-5 | few | TRBV24-1 | TGTGCCACAGGGGGCGGCGAGACCCAGTACTTC | CATGGGETQYF
TRBD2 | TRBJ2-5 | NA | TRBV12-3/TRBV12-4 | TGTGCCAGCAGGTCTAGCGGGGCCGGGGGGACCCAGTACTTC | CASRSSGAGGTQYF
TRBD1 | TRBJ1-2 | NA | TRBV5-1 | TGCGCCAGCAAACGTGGGACAGGCGAATATGGCTACACCTTC | CASKRGTGEYGYTF
NA | TRBJ2-2 | few | TRBV6-1 | TGTGCCAGCAGTGAGAGGGGCGGGGAGCTGTTTTTT | CASSERGGELFF
NA | TRBJ2-3 | NA | TRBV20-1 | TGCAGTGCTAGAGTTGTCGGAATCACAGATACGCAGTATTTT | CSARVVGITDTQYF
TRBD1 | TRBJ1-5 | few | TRBV6-1 | TGTGCCAGCACCCACAGGGGATTTAGCAATCAGCCCCAGCATTTT | CASTHRGFSNQPQHF
TRBD1 | TRBJ2-1 | NA | TRBV27 | TGTGCCAGCAGTCCTCTTGGACAGGGGAGTAATGAGCAGTTCTTC | CASSPLGQGSNEQFF
NA | TRBJ1-4 | NA | TRBV12-3/TRBV12-4 | TGTGCCAGCCTCGCAGGGGAAAAACTGTTTTTT | CASLAGEKLFF
TRBD2 | TRBJ2-1 | NA | TRBV20-1 | TGCAGTGCTAGAGACCCTAAAGTTAGCGGGAGTAGGAAGAGTGAGCAGTTCTTC | CSARDPKVSGSRKSEQFF
NA | TRBJ1-5 | NA | TRBV20-1 | TGCAGTGCTGCTTCAGGGGCTCCTATAAATCAGCCCCAGCATTTT | CSAASGAPINQPQHF
TRBD2 | TRBJ2-3 | once | TRBV27 | TGTGCCAGCAGCGATCGCGGGGGGGGAGGCACAGATACGCAGTATTTT | CASSDRGGGGTDTQYF
TRBD1 | TRBJ1-5 | NA | TRBV9 | TGTGCCAGCAGCGTAGGGGACAGGGGCAGTCAGCCCCAGCATTTT | CASSVGDRGSQPQHF
NA | TRBJ2-3 | few | TRBV29-1 | TGCAGCGTTCAAGGGTACACAGATACGCAGTATTTT | CSVQGYTDTQYF
TRBD1 | TRBJ2-1 | NA | TRBV5-1 | TGCGCCAGCAGCTCCGGAACCGGGACAGGGAGTTACAATGAGCAGTTCTTC | CASSSGTGTGSYNEQFF
NA | TRBJ2-2 | few | TRBV5-1 | TGCGCCAGCAGCTCGGACGGGCGAGGTACCGGGGAGCTGTTTTTT | CASSSDGRGTGELFF
NA | TRBJ2-3 | few | TRBV5-1 | TGCGCCAGCAGCTTGGGGGAGGTCCCAGATACGCAGTATTTT | CASSLGEVPDTQYF
NA | TRBJ2-4 | NA | TRBV4-3 | TGCGCCAGCAGCCAAGATAAGGTATCCACAACCAAAAACATTCAGTACTTC | CASSQDKVSTTKNIQYF
TRBD2 | TRBJ2-1 | many | TRBV4-1 | TGCGCCAGCAGCCAAGATCGGCTAGCGGGAGACCAATTCTACAATGAGCAGTTCTTC | CASSQDRLAGDQFYNEQFF
TRBD1 | TRBJ2-2 | few | TRBV29-1 | TGCAGCGTCAGGACAGGGGCCACCGGGGAGCTGTTTTTT | CSVRTGATGELFF
TRBD1 | TRBJ1-2 | few | TRBV5-1 | TGCGCCAGCAGCTTGGGGACAGGCAGAGCTAACTATGGCTACACCTTC | CASSLGTGRANYGYTF
TRBD1 | TRBJ2-1 | few | TRBV27 | TGTGCCAGCAGTACCGGGACAGGGCCCTACAATGAGCAGTTCTTC | CASSTGTGPYNEQFF
NA | TRBJ2-3 | NA | TRBV12-3/TRBV12-4 | TGTGCCAGCAGTTTAGAGCGGCATCCCAAAGGCGATACGCAGTATTTT | CASSLERHPKGDTQYF
NA | TRBJ2-5 | NA | TRBV4-3 | TGCGCCAGCAGCCAAGTTAGGCGTAACCAAGAGACCCAGTACTTC | CASSQVRRNQETQYF
TRBD2 | TRBJ2-3 | few | TRBV9 | TGTGCCAGCAGCGTAGTTACTAGCGGGGGGGGAGATACGCAGTATTTT | CASSVVTSGGGDTQYF
TRBD1 | TRBJ1-1 | many | TRBV12-3/TRBV12-4 | TGTGCCAGCAGATCTCCCGACAGGGGATACACTGAAGCTTTCTTT | CASRSPDRGYTEAFF
TRBD2 | TRBJ2-1 | NA | TRBV3-1 | TGTGCCAGCAGCCCCCACATCACACGGACTAGCGGGATCCCTGGTGAGCAGTTCTTC | CASSPHITRTSGIPGEQFF
TRBD2 | TRBJ2-1 | NA | TRBV10-3 | TGTGCCATCAGTTCAGCGGGGGCCCATGAGAACGAGCAGTTCTTC | CAISSAGAHENEQFF
TRBD1 | TRBJ1-2 | NA | TRBV4-3 | TGCGCCAGCAGCCAAGATCGGGGGGACAGGTCTTATGGCTACACCTTC | CASSQDRGDRSYGYTF
TRBD2 | TRBJ2-7 | NA | TRBV9 | TGTGCCAGCAGCGTAGCCGGGACTAGCGACTCCTACGAGCAGTACTTC | CASSVAGTSDSYEQYF
NA | TRBJ2-2 | NA | TRBV4-3 | TGCGCCAGCAGCCCGGAAGGGGTAGCGAACACCGGGGAGCTGTTTTTT | CASSPEGVANTGELFF
NA | TRBJ1-5 | NA | TRBV10-3 | TGTGCCATCGGGGAGGGGGTTAGCAATCAGCCCCAGCATTTT | CAIGEGVSNQPQHF